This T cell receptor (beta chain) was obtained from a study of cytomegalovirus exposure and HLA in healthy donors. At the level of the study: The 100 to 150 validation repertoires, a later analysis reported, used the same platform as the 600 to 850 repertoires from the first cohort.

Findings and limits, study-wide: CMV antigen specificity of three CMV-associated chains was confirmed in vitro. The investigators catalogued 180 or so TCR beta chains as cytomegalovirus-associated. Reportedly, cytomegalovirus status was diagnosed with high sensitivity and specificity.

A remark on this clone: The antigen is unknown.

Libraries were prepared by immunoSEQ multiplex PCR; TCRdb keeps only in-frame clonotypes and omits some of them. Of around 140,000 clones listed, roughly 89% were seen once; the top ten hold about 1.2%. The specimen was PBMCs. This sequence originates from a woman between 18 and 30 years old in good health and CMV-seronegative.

The CDR3 reads CASSYGTIGGYTF. In DNA form, the CDR3 reads TGTGCCAGCAGCTATGGGACAATCGGTGGCTACACCTTC. The chain has TRBV5-4 and TRBJ1-2; D is perhaps TRBD1 (6 bases). CDR1 is SGHNT and CDR2 is YYREEE in the germline V gene (reference sequence). Trimming pared 3 bases from V and 7 bases from J, leaving 13 bases between. The CDR3 has 13 residues.